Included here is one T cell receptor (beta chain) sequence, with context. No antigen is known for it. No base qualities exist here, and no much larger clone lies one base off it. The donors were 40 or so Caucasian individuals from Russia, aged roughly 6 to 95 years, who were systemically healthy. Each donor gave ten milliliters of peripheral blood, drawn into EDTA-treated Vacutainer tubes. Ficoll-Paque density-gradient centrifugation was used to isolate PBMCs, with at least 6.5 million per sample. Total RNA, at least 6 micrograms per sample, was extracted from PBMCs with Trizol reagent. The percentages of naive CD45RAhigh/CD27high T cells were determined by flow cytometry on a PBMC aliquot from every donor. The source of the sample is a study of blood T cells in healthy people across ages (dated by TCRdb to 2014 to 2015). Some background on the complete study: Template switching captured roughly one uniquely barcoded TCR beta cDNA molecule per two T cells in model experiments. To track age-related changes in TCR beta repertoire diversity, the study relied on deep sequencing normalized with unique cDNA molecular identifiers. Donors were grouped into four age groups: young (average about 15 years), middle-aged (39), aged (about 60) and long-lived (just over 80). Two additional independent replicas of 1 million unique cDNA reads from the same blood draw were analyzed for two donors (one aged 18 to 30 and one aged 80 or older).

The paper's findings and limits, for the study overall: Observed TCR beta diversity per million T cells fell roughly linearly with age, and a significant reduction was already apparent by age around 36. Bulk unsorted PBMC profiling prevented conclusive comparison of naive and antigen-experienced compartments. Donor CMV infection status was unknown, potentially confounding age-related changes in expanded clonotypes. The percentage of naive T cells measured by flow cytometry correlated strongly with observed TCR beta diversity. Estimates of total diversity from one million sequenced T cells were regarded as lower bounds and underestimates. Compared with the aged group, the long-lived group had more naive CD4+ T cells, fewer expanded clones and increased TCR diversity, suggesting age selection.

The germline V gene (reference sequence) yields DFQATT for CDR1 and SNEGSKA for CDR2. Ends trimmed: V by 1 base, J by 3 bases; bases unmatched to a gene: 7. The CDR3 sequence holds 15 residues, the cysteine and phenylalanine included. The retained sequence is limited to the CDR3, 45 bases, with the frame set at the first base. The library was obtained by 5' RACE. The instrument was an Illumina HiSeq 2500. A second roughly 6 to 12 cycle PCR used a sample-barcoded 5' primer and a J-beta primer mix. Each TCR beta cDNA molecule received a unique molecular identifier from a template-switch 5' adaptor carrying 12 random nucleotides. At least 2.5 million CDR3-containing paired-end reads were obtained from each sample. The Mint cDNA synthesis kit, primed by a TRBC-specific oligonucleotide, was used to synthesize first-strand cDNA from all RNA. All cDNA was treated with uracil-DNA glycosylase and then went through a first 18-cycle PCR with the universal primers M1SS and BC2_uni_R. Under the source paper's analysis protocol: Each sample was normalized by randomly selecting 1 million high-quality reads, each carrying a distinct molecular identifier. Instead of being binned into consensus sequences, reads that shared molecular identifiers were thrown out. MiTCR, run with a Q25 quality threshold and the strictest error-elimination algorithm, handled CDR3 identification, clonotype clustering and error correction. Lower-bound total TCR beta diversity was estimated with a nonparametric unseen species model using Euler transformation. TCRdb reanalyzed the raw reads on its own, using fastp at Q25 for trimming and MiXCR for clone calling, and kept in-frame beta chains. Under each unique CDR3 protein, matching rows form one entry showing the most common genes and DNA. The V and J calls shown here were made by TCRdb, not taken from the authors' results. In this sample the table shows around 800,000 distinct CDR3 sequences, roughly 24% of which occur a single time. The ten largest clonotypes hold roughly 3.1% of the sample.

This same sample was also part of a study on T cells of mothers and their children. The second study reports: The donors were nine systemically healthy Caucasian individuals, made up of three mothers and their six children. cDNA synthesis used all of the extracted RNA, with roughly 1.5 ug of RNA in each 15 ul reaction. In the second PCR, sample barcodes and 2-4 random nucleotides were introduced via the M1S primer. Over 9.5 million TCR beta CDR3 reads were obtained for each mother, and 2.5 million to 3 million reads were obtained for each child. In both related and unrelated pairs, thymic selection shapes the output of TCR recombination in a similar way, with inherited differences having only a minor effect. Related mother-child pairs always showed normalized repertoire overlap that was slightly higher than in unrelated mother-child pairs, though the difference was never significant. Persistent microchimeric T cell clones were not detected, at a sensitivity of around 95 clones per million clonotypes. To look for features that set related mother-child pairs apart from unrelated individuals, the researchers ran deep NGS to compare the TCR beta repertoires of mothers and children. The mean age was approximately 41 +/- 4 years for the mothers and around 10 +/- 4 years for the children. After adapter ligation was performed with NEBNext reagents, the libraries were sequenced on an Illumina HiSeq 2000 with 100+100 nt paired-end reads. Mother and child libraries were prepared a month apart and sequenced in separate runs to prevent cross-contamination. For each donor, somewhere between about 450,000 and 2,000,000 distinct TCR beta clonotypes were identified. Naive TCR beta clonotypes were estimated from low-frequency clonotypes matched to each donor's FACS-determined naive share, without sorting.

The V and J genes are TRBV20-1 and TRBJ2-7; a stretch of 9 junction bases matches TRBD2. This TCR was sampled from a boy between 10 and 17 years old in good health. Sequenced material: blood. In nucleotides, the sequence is TGCAGTGCTAGAGTATCGCTAGCGGGGAACTACGAGCAGTACTTC. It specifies CSARVSLAGNYEQYF.